This T cell receptor beta chain was captured in a study of blood T cell repertoires in COVID-19. The table came from immunoSEQ multiplex PCR; TCRdb's copy has only in-frame clones and leaves some out. The sample includes under 150,000 clones, more than 70% seen only once; the top ten take 4.3%. Per the germline V gene, CDR1 is MDHEN and CDR2 is SYDVKM. J lost 0 bases, V lost 6 bases, and 2 bases had no gene match. This CDR3 region has 15 residues. The source is a human donor in a cohort sampled during active COVID-19. The sample taken for sequencing was peripheral blood. The V gene is TRBV28, the J gene TRBJ2-6; 7 bases are shared with TRBD2. This CDR3 reads CASSGRSSGANVLTF. As DNA, the CDR3 is TGTGCCAGCAGCGGGAGGAGCTCTGGGGCCAACGTCCTGACTTTC. Full variable domain (remainder filled in from reference TRBV28 and TRBJ2-6): DVKVTQSSRYLVKRTGEKVFLECVQDMDHENMFWYRQDPGLGLRLIYFSYDVKMKEKGDIPEGYSVSREKKERFSLILESASTNQTSMYLCASSGRSSGANVLTFGAGSRLTVL.